Given below is one T cell receptor (beta chain) in context. Its antigen remains unidentified. All the people who gave samples were healthy bone marrow donors. The source of the sample is a study of cytomegalovirus exposure and HLA in healthy donors. Whole-study results and caveats: With later analysis, a missense DCLRE1C variant became linked to TCR beta V- and J-gene trimming.

The CDR3 totals 13 residues. CDR1 is SEHNR, CDR2 FQNEAQ, per germline (reference sequence). The germline V and J ends were trimmed by 6 bases and 1 base, with 6 bases remaining between them. Researchers ran the PCR with 60 Vbeta and 13 Jbeta primers. Sequenced by immunoSEQ multiplex PCR; TCRdb stores in-frame clones only, minus some. This sample has 150,000 to 200,000 clones; approximately 71% occur once, and the top ten carry roughly 5.4%. The chain links TRBV7-9 to TRBJ2-2; no clear D. The specimen sequenced was PBMCs. The receptor was isolated from a woman aged 18-29 years in good health and CMV-seropositive. DNA for the CDR3: TGTGCCAGCAGTACTGTGAACACCGGGGAGCTGTTTTTT. Translation: CASSTVNTGELFF.